The 31 T cell receptor beta chains listed next were all sequenced from one sample in a study of PD-1 blockade in mismatch repair-deficient tumors. The method was immunoSEQ multiplex PCR; TCRdb's version includes in-frame clones alone and lacks a portion of them. Among about 130,000 clones listed, almost 90% were seen once. This specimen was peripheral blood, taken about 17 months after starting pembrolizumab. These TCRs come from an adult with mismatch repair-deficient cancer.

The CDR3 loop reads CASSPESGLNTGELFF. As DNA, the CDR3 is TGTGCCAGCAGCCCGGAGTCGGGCCTTAACACCGGGGAGCTGTTTTTT. This chain joins TRBV11-3 and TRBJ2-2, with D unresolved. V lost 5 bases, J lost 2 bases, and 15 bases lay in between. Germline values: CDR1 SGHNT, CDR2 YENEEA. The CDR3 has 16 residues.

The genes are TRBV29-1 and TRBJ2-1; 11 bases align to TRBD1. Looked up from germline, CDR1 is SQVTM and CDR2 is ANQGSEA. The V gene end was trimmed by 4 bases and the J gene end by 6 bases; junction bases not matched to a gene: 14. The CDR3 totals 17 residues. The CDR3 spells CSVGGIDRTGGRNEQFF. CDR3 coding DNA: TGCAGCGTTGGGGGGATTGACCGGACAGGGGGCCGCAATGAGCAGTTCTTC.

This clone was counted only a few times. The chain has TRBV15 and TRBJ2-3; 12 bases agree with TRBD2. This CDR3 is 15 amino acids long. The V gene's germline CDR1 is LNHNV and CDR2 YYDKDF (reference sequence). Unmatched junction bases numbered 5, after V lost 5 bases and J lost 5 bases. CDR3 residues: CATSDRLAGEDTQYF. For the CDR3, the DNA is TGTGCCACCAGCGACCGACTAGCGGGAGAAGATACGCAGTATTTT.

The chain combines TRBV5-4 with TRBJ1-2; TRBD1 matches at 7 bases. V lost 0 bases and J lost 10; bases outside the gene matches: 3. The germline CDR1 and CDR2 sequences are SGHNT and YYREEE (reference sequence). This CDR3 is 12 amino acids long. The CDR3 DNA reads as TGTGCCAGCAGCTTGGGACAGGGATTCTACACCTTC. Translation gives CASSLGQGFYTF.

On this clone: The identical CDR3 is also encoded by other nucleotide sequences in the sample. The V gene is TRBV7-2, the J gene TRBJ2-3; D unclear. The CDR3 runs 13 residues. Germline CDR1 SGHTA, CDR2 FQGNSA. Trimming stripped 3 bases from V and 1 base from J, with 5 bases between. This CDR3 reads CASSFRRTDTQYF. The CDR3 DNA sequence: TGTGCCAGCAGCTTCAGGCGCACAGATACGCAGTATTTT. Combining the CDR3 with reference TRBV7-2 and TRBJ2-3 gives the whole variable domain GAGVSQSPSNKVTEKGKDVELRCDPISGHTALYWYRQSLGQGLEFLIYFQGNSAPDKSGLPSDRFSAERTGGSVSTLTIQRTQQEDSAVYLCASSFRRTDTQYFGPGTRLTVL.

Ten or more counts support this clone. The chain carries TRBV27 and TRBJ2-3, with 8 bases fitting TRBD2. The J segment lost 5 bases and the V segment lost 3 bases, leaving 10 bases of the junction unmatched. The CDR3 has 16 residues. Looked up from germline, CDR1 is MNHEY and CDR2 is SMNVEV (reference sequence). DNA for the CDR3: TGTGCCAGCAGTTTGGGGGCGCGGGAGGCCGAAGATACGCAGTATTTT. Protein: CASSLGAREAEDTQYF.

The chain is built from TRBV14 and TRBJ1-2; a weak D match, TRBD1 (5 bases). Germline V gene lookup returns CDR1 SGHDN and CDR2 FVKESK. The CDR3 loop spans 14 amino acids. V was shortened by 1 base and J by 4 bases, with 10 bases between the two germline ends. The CDR3 loop is CASSQVQGPYGYTF. In DNA, the CDR3 is TGTGCCAGCAGCCAAGTCCAGGGACCCTATGGCTACACCTTC.

V is TRBV7-9 and J is TRBJ2-1; TRBD1 might be the D (6 bases). The V end lost 4 bases, the J end lost 4 bases, and 14 bases lay between the germline ends. Germline V gives CDR1 SEHNR, CDR2 FQNEAQ (reference sequence). There are 15 residues in the CDR3. This chain's CDR3 is CASSSPLRGYNEQFF. CDR3 nucleotide sequence: TGTGCCAGCAGCTCCCCTCTAAGGGGGTACAATGAGCAGTTCTTC. The full variable domain, rest sourced from reference TRBV7-9 and TRBJ2-1, is DTGVSQNPRHKITKRGQNVTFRCDPISEHNRLYWYRQTLGQGPEFLTYFQNEAQLEKSRLLSDRFSAERPKGSFSTLEIQRTEQGDSAMYLCASSSPLRGYNEQFFGPGTRLTVL.

CDR3 in amino acids: CASSDYGTEAYEQYF. In DNA, the CDR3 is TGTGCCAGCAGTGATTACGGGACAGAAGCCTACGAGCAGTACTTC. The genes are TRBV25-1 and TRBJ2-7; TRBD1 agrees at 7 bases. The V gene's germline CDR1 is MGHDK and CDR2 SYGVNS. This CDR3 has 15 amino acids. Trimming removed 3 bases from V and 2 bases from J; junction bases left unmatched: 7.

V is TRBV9 and J is TRBJ2-7; D is undetermined. The CDR3 runs to 14 residues. Trimming took 0 bases from V and 3 from J, leaving 10 bases between them. Germline CDR1 is SGDLS and CDR2 is YYNGEE. The CDR3 coding sequence is TGTGCCAGCAGCGTAGCTTCTAACAACTACGAGCAGTACTTC. It yields the protein CASSVASNNYEQYF.

The gene calls are TRBV6-6 and TRBJ2-7, with TRBD1 matching over 9 bases. CDR1 is MNHNY, CDR2 SVGAGI, per germline (reference sequence). The CDR3 totals 13 residues. V was clipped by 0 bases and J by 10 bases; unmatched bases: 4. The DNA of the CDR3 is TGTGCCAGCAGTTACTCTGGGACAGGGACTCAGTACTTC. This sequence encodes CASSYSGTGTQYF.

The V call is TRBV12-5, the J call TRBJ1-2, with TRBD1 as a possible D gene (6 bases). CDR3 length: 16 amino acids. Trimming took 7 bases from V and 5 from J, leaving 23 bases between them. Germline CDR1 is LGHNT and CDR2 is FRNRAP. The CDR3 nucleotides read TGTGCTAGTGCGCGGCCCTCACAGGGAAGACCTTATGGCTACACCTTC. It specifies CASARPSQGRPYGYTF.

The V call is TRBV30, the J call TRBJ1-1; 9 positions match TRBD1. The CDR3 is made up of 13 amino acids. Germline trimming cut 3 bases from V and 1 base from J; bases unmatched to any gene: 0. Germline CDR1 GTSNPN, CDR2 SVGIG (reference sequence). CDR3 bases: TGTGCCTGGAGGGGACAGGGGAACACTGAAGCTTTCTTT. This encodes CAWRGQGNTEAFF.

Only one count was recorded for this clone. The gene calls are TRBV11-3 and TRBJ2-6; D uncertain. This CDR3 is built from 18 residues. V dropped 4 bases and J dropped 0 bases, with 16 bases sitting between them. Germline CDR1 is SGHNT and CDR2 is YENEEA. The CDR3 spells CASSSTRASYSGANVLTF. In nucleotides, the CDR3 is TGTGCCAGCAGCTCCACAAGGGCTTCCTACTCTGGGGCCAACGTCCTGACTTTC.

The V gene is TRBV5-1, the J gene TRBJ2-3; the match to TRBD2 covers 9 bases. This CDR3 region has 17 residues. V lost 1 base, J lost 2 bases, and 8 bases stayed unmatched. Germline CDR1 and CDR2: SGHRS and YFSETQ. CDR3 loop: CASSLWSLAGSTDTQYF. CDR3 nucleotide sequence: TGCGCCAGCAGCTTGTGGTCACTAGCGGGCTCCACAGATACGCAGTATTTT.

This sequence joins TRBV6-5 and TRBJ1-3; D gene ambiguous. There are 12 residues in the CDR3. CDR1 is MNHEY and CDR2 is SVGAGI in the germline V gene. V shed 6 bases and J shed 1 base, with 4 bases lying between them. This CDR3 is CASRGSGNTIYF. The CDR3 DNA reads TGTGCCAGCAGGGGGTCTGGAAACACCATATATTTT.

This clone occurred once. The genes are TRBV28 and TRBJ2-4, with D tentatively TRBD2 (7 bases). V was clipped by 3 bases and J by 7 bases, with 16 bases between them. Germline V CDR1 and CDR2: MDHEN, SYDVKM. CDR3 size: 15 residues. The CDR3 sequence is CASSLQGRDRNIQYF. Here the CDR3 DNA reads TGTGCCAGCAGTTTGCAGGGGAGGGATAGGAACATTCAGTACTTC.

V gene TRBV7-9 combines with J gene TRBJ2-1; 12 bases match TRBD1. This CDR3 is built from 16 residues. Per germline, CDR1 SEHNR and CDR2 FQNEAQ (reference sequence). V dropped 2 bases and J dropped 8; count of bases not matched to a gene: 7. Here the CDR3 reads CASSLWDRGLGDEQFF. The CDR3 nucleotides read TGTGCCAGCAGCTTATGGGACAGGGGGCTGGGGGATGAGCAGTTCTTC.

The V and J genes are TRBV2 and TRBJ2-1, with 12 nucleotides matching TRBD2. V was pared by 3 bases and J by 8 bases, with 5 bases of the junction left unmatched. Germline-derived CDR1 and CDR2 are SNHLY and FYNNEI. The CDR3 sequence is 15 residues long. The CDR3 region is CASSDPTSGRDEQFF. The CDR3 nucleotides read TGTGCCAGCAGTGACCCGACTAGCGGGAGAGATGAGCAGTTCTTC.

This sequence joins TRBV4-2 and TRBJ2-1; D is ambiguous. Deletions cut 2 bases from V and 0 bases from J, with 11 bases between. The length of the CDR3 is 16 residues. Per germline, CDR1 LGHNA and CDR2 YNFKEQ. The CDR3 sequence is CASSQRLDSSYNEQFF. Here the CDR3 DNA reads TGTGCCAGCAGCCAACGACTCGATTCCTCCTACAATGAGCAGTTCTTC.

This chain uses TRBV29-1 with TRBJ2-2; D not resolved. Germline V gene sequence: CDR1 SQVTM, CDR2 ANQGSEA. This CDR3 is built from 14 residues. V shed 0 bases and J shed 8 bases, with 13 bases lying between them. DNA for the CDR3: TGCAGCGTTGAAGATACACATCGCCGAGGGGAGCTGTTTTTT. Protein product: CSVEDTHRRGELFF.

The V gene is TRBV5-8, the J gene TRBJ2-1; D may be TRBD2 (5 bases). Germline-derived CDR1 and CDR2 are SGHTS and YDEGEE. This CDR3 region has 16 residues. Trimming pared 0 bases from V and 6 bases from J, leaving 16 bases between. The CDR3 reads CASSLGGGRRFNEQFF. For the CDR3, the DNA is TGTGCCAGCAGCTTGGGAGGTGGGAGAAGGTTCAATGAGCAGTTCTTC.

This clone occurred a few times. Here the CDR3 reads CASSVTSYGYTF. The DNA of the CDR3 is TGTGCCAGCAGTGTCACGAGCTATGGCTACACCTTC. V gene TRBV28 combines with J gene TRBJ1-2; D not certain. The CDR3 length is 12 residues. Germline V gives CDR1 MDHEN, CDR2 SYDVKM. V gave up 5 bases and J gave up 4 bases, with 8 bases separating them.

This clone has a single count. CDR3 region: CASSLGSDRHYEQYF. Here the CDR3 DNA reads TGCGCCAGCAGCTTAGGGTCGGACAGACACTACGAGCAGTACTTC. V usage is TRBV5-1 and J usage is TRBJ2-7, with D possibly matching TRBD1 (6 bases). Trimming left V 2 bases short and J 3 bases short, with 15 bases between. The CDR3 has 15 residues. Germline CDR1 reads SGHRS; CDR2 reads YFSETQ.

J is TRBJ2-1 and V is TRBV18; tentatively, D is TRBD1 (5 bases). Trimming took 5 bases from V and 6 from J, leaving 17 bases between them. The CDR3 contains 15 residues. Per germline, CDR1 KGHSH and CDR2 LQKENI. CDR3 in DNA: TGTGCCAGCTCAGGGGCCCCGTTCTCTATCAATGAGCAGTTCTTC. Its translation is CASSGAPFSINEQFF. The full variable domain, its missing parts supplied by reference TRBV18 and TRBJ2-1, is NAGVMQNPRHLVRRRGQEARLRCSPMKGHSHVYWYRQLPEEGLKFMVYLQKENIIDESGMPKERFSAEFPKEGPSILRIQQVVRGDSAAYFCASSGAPFSINEQFFGPGTRLTVL.

CDR3 DNA: TGTGCCAGCAGCCCCCCCAGGGGCCCGAATGAGCAGTTCTTC. Its protein is CASSPPRGPNEQFF. V and J are TRBV7-9 and TRBJ2-1, with a weak D call TRBD1 (6 bases). Germline V gene data show CDR1 as SEHNR and CDR2 as FQNEAQ (reference sequence). This CDR3 spans 14 amino acids. Deletions cut 5 bases from V and 7 bases from J, with 15 bases between.

V gene TRBV7-9 combines with J gene TRBJ2-1; D is possibly TRBD2 (5 bases). The CDR3 contains 16 residues. CDR1 is SEHNR, CDR2 FQNEAQ, per germline (reference sequence). Trimming took 5 bases from V and 0 from J, leaving 14 bases between them. The CDR3 sequence: CASSPHPLASYNEQFF. The CDR3 DNA reads TGTGCCAGCAGCCCCCACCCCCTAGCCTCCTACAATGAGCAGTTCTTC.

The chain joins TRBV6-6 to TRBJ1-5; D might be TRBD1 (5 bases). Trimming took 10 bases from V and 4 from J, leaving 17 bases between them. Germline lookup yields CDR1 MNHNY and CDR2 SVGAGI (reference sequence). CDR3 length equals 14 residues. The CDR3 nucleotides read TGTGCCACCACGATCCCAGGGAAAAATCAGCCCCAGCATTTT. Its translation is CATTIPGKNQPQHF.

The rearrangement links TRBV6-1 to TRBJ1-1; TRBD1 agrees at 9 bases. CDR1 is MNHNS and CDR2 is SASEGT in the germline V gene. After removal of 6 bases from V and 0 bases from J, the junction contained 5 bases not matched to a gene. The CDR3 has 15 residues. CDR3 coding DNA: TGTGCCAGCAGCGACAGGGGGGGCATGAACACTGAAGCTTTCTTT. This codes for CASSDRGGMNTEAFF.

With regard to this clone: At one end, the junction sequence differs from germline, possibly due to a read error. Here the CDR3 reads CASSQEVGLRRGAEF. CDR3 nucleotides: TGTGCCAGCAGCCAAGAGGTTGGGTTGCGGAGGGGCGCAGAATTC. The chain uses TRBV4-2 and TRBJ2-7, with a weak D call TRBD2 (6 bases). From germline, CDR1 is LGHNA and CDR2 YNFKEQ. The CDR3 spans 15 residues.

The chain is built from TRBV6-4 and TRBJ2-1, with D perhaps being TRBD1 or TRBD2 (6 bases each). Trimming removed 6 bases at V and 1 base at J, with 16 bases between. Looked up from germline, CDR1 is MRHNA and CDR2 is SNTAGT. This CDR3 is 16 amino acids long. The CDR3 loop is CASSPGKGGSYNEQFF. CDR3 DNA: TGTGCCAGCAGCCCTGGGAAAGGGGGGTCCTACAATGAGCAGTTCTTC.